The clone carrying this TCR beta chain was found once. The target antigen is unknown. These data belong to a study of Ad26.COV2.S vaccination and SARS-CoV-2 variants. Regarding the study as a whole: Spike-specific CD8+ and CD4+ T cell responses reportedly showed substantial breadth after vaccination.

Libraries were prepared by immunoSEQ multiplex PCR; TCRdb keeps only in-frame clonotypes and omits some of them. The sample records around 300,000 clones, 88% being singletons. Treatment defined: 15 to 20 received Ad26.COV2.S at low or high dose, single or two shots; about five received placebo; per-sample allocation not given. Samples analyzed were those drawn on day 63 after the first vaccine or placebo injection. The receptor was derived from a person between 18 and 65 years old who received the Ad26.COV2.S COVID-19 vaccine or a placebo. The specimen comprised peripheral blood, sampled in a trial of Ad26.COV2.S vaccine versus placebo.

CDR3 protein: CASSQVGLRDYGYTF. The CDR3 region has the DNA TGCGCCAGCAGCCAAGTCGGACTCCGTGACTATGGCTACACCTTC. The chain uses TRBV4-3 and TRBJ1-2; D unresolved. V dropped 1 base and J dropped 3 bases, with 12 bases sitting between them. Germline V lookup: CDR1 LGHNA, CDR2 YSLEER. The CDR3 covers 15 residues.